This T cell receptor (beta chain) emerged from a study of T-cell memory formation after mild COVID-19. Whole-study findings and limits: Among contracting clones, CD4+ were mainly CM/EM and CD8+ enriched in EMRA. Several responding clones turned up in pre-infection memory, indicating that cross-reactive memory may have taken part. Clones from the second wave (peaking day 37) had unconfirmed SARS-CoV-2 specificity.

The CDR3 is 13 amino acids. CDR1 is LGHNA, CDR2 YSLEER, per germline. V gave up 4 bases and J gave up 5 bases, with 12 bases separating them. TCRdb itself ran the 5' RACE reads through MiXCR, one entry per CDR3 protein. The table records 100,000 to 150,000 distinct CDR3 sequences, 15% to 20% of them present only once. This clonotype was seen more than once but under ten times. Its antigen is undetermined. This sequence originates from an adult woman who had mild COVID-19 (a few samples of this study predate the infection). Cell type and time point are not known. The sample taken for sequencing was PBMCs or a T cell subset sorted from them (not recorded which). The chain has TRBV4-3 and TRBJ2-7, with D tentatively TRBD1 (5 bases). CDR3 sequence (DNA): TGCGCCAGCAGCCCCCAGGGTAGAGACGAGCAGTACTTC. Its translation is CASSPQGRDEQYF.